The table lists the clone carrying this TCR beta chain with a few counts. Antigen: not known. These data belong to a study of Ad26.COV2.S vaccination and SARS-CoV-2 variants. Points from the study as a whole: The TCR breadth and depth analyses may have understated or missed part of the total T cell responses. Breadth measured for non-spike TCRs was similar across vaccine and placebo recipients. Vaccinees displayed broader spike-specific TCR repertoires than placebo recipients.

Trimming pared 0 bases from V and 5 bases from J, leaving 5 bases between. The V gene's germline CDR1 is MDHEN and CDR2 SYDVKM. The CDR3 is 12 amino acids. Produced via immunoSEQ multiplex PCR; TCRdb's table is partial and in-frame only. The sample has about 330,000 clones, roughly 90% seen once. Treatment reported: some 20 received Ad26.COV2.S at low or high dose, single or two shots; roughly five received placebo; per-sample allocation not given. Collection of the samples took place on day 63 after the first injection of vaccine or placebo. The starting material was peripheral blood, obtained in a trial of Ad26.COV2.S vaccine versus placebo. This chain uses TRBV28 with TRBJ2-7; D not certain. This TCR came from a person between 18 and 65 years old who received the Ad26.COV2.S COVID-19 vaccine or a placebo. The CDR3 nucleotides are TGTGCCAGCAGTTTATGGCCGAACGAGCAGTACGTC. It specifies CASSLWPNEQYV.